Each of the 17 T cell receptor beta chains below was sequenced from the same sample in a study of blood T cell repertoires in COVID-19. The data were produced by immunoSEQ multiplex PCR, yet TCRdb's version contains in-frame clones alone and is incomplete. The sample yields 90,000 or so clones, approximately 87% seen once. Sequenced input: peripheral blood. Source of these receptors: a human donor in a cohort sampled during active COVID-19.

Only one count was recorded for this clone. The CDR3 sequence: CASSSRTGEYEQYF. The DNA for the CDR3 is TGTGCCAGCAGCTCCCGGACAGGAGAATACGAGCAGTACTTC. The genes are TRBV5-4 and TRBJ2-7, with TRBD1 matching over 7 bases. CDR3 length equals 14 residues. CDR1 and CDR2 from the germline V gene are SGHNT and YYREEE (reference sequence). The V gene end was trimmed by 3 bases and the J gene end by 4 bases; junction bases not matched to a gene: 7. Together with reference TRBV5-4 and TRBJ2-7, the CDR3 gives the full variable domain: ETGVTQSPTHLIKTRGQQVTLRCSSQSGHNTVSWYQQALGQGPQFIFQYYREEENGRGNFPPRFSGLQFPNYSSELNVNALELDDSALYLCASSSRTGEYEQYFGPGTRLTVT.

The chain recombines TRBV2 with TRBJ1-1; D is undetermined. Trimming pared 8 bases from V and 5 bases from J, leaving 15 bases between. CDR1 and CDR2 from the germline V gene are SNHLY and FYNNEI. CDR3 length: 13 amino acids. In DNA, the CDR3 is TGTGCCAGCGGACCTAATGGAGGGACTGAAGCTTTCTTT. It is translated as CASGPNGGTEAFF.

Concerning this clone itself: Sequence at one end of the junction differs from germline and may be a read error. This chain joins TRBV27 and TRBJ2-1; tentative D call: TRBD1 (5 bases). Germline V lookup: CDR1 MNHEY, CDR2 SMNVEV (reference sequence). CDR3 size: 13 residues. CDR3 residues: CASSLSGQAIQVF. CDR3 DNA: TGTGCCAGCAGTTTATCTGGACAAGCTATACAGGTCTTC.

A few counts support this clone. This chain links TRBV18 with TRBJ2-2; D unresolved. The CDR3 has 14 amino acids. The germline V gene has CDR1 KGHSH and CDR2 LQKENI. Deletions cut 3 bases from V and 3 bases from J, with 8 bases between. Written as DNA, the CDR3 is TGTGCCAGCTCACCGAGGCGTGACACCGGGGAGCTGTTTTTT. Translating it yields CASSPRRDTGELFF.

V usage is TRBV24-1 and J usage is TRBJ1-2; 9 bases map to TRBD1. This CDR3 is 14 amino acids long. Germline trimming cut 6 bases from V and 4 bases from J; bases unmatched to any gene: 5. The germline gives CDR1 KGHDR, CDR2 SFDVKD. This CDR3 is CATSSGQGGYGYTF. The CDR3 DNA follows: TGTGCCACCAGTTCGGGACAGGGAGGCTATGGCTACACCTTC.

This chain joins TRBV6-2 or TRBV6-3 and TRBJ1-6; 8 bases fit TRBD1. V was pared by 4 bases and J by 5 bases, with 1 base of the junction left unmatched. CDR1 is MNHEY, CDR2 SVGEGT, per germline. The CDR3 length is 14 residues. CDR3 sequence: CASSSGGHNSPLHF. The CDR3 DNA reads TGTGCCAGCAGTTCAGGGGGCCATAATTCACCCCTCCACTTT.

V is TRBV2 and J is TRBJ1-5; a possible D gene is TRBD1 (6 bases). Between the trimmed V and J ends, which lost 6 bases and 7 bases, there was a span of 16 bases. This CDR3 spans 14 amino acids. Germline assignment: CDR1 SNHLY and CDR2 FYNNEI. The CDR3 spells CASSPTGARQPQHF. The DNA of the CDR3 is TGTGCCAGCAGCCCGACAGGCGCCCGGCAGCCCCAGCATTTT.

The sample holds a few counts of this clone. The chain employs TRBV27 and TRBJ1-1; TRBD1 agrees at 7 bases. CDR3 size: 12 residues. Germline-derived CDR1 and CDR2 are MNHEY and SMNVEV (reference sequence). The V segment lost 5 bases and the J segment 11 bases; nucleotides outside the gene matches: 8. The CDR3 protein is CASSLRQGPAFF. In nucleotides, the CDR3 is TGTGCCAGCAGTCTGAGACAGGGTCCCGCTTTCTTT.

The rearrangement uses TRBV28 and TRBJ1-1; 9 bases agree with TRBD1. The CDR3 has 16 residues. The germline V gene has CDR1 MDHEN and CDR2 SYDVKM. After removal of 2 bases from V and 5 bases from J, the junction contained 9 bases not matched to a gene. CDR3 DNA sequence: TGTGCCAGCAGTTTAGGGAGGACAGGGGTTCGGACTGAAGCTTTCTTT. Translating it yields CASSLGRTGVRTEAFF.

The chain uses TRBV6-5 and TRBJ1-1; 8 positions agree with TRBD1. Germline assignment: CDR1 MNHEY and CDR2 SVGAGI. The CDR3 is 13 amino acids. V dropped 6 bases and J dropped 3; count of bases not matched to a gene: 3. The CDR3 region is CASSRTGHTEAFF. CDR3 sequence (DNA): TGTGCCAGCAGCAGGACAGGGCACACTGAAGCTTTCTTT.

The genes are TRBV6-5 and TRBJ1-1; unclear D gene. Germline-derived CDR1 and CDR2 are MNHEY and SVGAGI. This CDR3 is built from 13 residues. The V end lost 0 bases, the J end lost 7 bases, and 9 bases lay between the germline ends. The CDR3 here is CASSYSEAYEAFF. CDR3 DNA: TGTGCCAGCAGTTACTCCGAAGCCTATGAAGCTTTCTTT.

The CDR3 here is CASSISGKKSYEQYF. Here the CDR3 DNA reads TGTGCCAGCAGTATATCCGGGAAAAAATCCTACGAGCAGTACTTC. The chain carries TRBV28 and TRBJ2-7, with a weak D call TRBD2 (5 bases). The CDR3 runs to 15 residues. The V end lost 5 bases, the J end lost 1 base, and 15 bases lay between the germline ends. Germline CDR1 MDHEN, CDR2 SYDVKM.

CDR3 nucleotides: TGTGCCAGCCGCCCCCCGGGGGACACAGATACGCAGTATTTT. Its translation is CASRPPGDTDTQYF. This chain links TRBV12-1 with TRBJ2-3; TRBD2 is the table's D call and was not checked against the DNA. TRBV12-1 is annotated as a pseudogene. This CDR3 has 14 amino acids.

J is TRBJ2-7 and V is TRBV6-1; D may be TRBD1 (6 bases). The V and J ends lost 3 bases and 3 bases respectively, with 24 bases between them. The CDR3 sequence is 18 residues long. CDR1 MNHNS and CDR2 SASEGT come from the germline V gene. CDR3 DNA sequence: TGTGCCAGCAGTGAGAGAGGGGAGTACAGGGTTATCGGCTACGAGCAGTACTTC. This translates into CASSERGEYRVIGYEQYF.

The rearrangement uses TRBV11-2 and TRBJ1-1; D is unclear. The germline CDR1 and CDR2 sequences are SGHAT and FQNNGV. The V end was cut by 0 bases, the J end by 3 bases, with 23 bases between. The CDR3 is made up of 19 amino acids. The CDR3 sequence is CASSLDPLPGYTEDTEAFF. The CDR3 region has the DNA TGTGCCAGCAGCTTAGATCCCCTACCGGGGTACACGGAGGACACTGAAGCTTTCTTT.

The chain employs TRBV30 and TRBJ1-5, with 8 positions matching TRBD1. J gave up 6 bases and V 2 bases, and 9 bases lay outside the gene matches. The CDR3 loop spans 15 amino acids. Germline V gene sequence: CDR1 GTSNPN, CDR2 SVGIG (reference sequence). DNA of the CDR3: TGTGCCTGGAGTATAGAACAGGGGGTTTTTCAGCCCCAGCATTTT. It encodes CAWSIEQGVFQPQHF.

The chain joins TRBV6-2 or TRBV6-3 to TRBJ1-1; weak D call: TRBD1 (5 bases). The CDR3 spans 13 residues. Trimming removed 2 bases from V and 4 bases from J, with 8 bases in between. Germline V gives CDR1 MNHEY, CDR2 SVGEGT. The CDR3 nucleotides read TGTGCCAGCAGTTACCAGGGCTTCACTGAAGCTTTCTTT. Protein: CASSYQGFTEAFF.